The 19 T cell receptor beta chains below all came from one sample that was sequenced in a study of T cells after yellow fever vaccination. TCRdb reanalysed the 5' RACE reads using MiXCR and keeps one entry per CDR3 protein. The table has a few hundred thousand distinct CDR3 sequences, more than 8.5% seen once. Sequencing was performed on PBMCs, taken on the day of the first yellow fever vaccination. The receptors shown here come from a man between 18 and 35 years old who received the YFV17D yellow fever vaccine.

This sequence joins TRBV4-3 and TRBJ2-5; D is ambiguous. Trimming cost V 0 bases and J 0 bases, with 8 bases left between them. This CDR3 contains 15 residues. Germline V gene data show CDR1 as LGHNA and CDR2 as YSLEER. The CDR3 sequence is CASSQESAYQETQYF. CDR3 bases: TGCGCCAGCAGCCAAGAGTCAGCTTACCAAGAGACCCAGTACTTC.

This sequence joins TRBV12-3 or TRBV12-4 and TRBJ2-1; the match to TRBD2 covers 11 bases. The CDR3 totals 16 residues. The J segment lost 8 bases and the V segment lost 2 bases, leaving 8 bases of the junction unmatched. CDR3 sequence reads: CASSLRLAGSGDEQFF. In DNA form, the CDR3 reads TGTGCCAGCAGTTTACGACTAGCGGGGTCTGGGGATGAGCAGTTCTTC.

This clonotype was seen a few times. The chain employs TRBV2 and TRBJ2-7; 7 bases match TRBD2. With V trimmed by 2 bases and J by 3 bases, 7 bases remained unmatched. The CDR3 loop spans 15 amino acids. Germline V lookup: CDR1 SNHLY, CDR2 FYNNEI. The CDR3 DNA is TGTGCCAGCAGTGAACGGGGGGACCTACGCTACGAGCAGTACTTC. This translates into CASSERGDLRYEQYF.

In this sample, this clonotype turned up many times. V and J are TRBV29-1 and TRBJ1-3; D not certain. The CDR3 runs 13 residues. The V gene's germline CDR1 is SQVTM and CDR2 ANQGSEA. V was clipped by 6 bases and J by 3 bases, with 12 bases between them. CDR3 nucleotide sequence: TGCAGCGTCATTCCCGATATTGGAAACACCATATATTTT. This encodes CSVIPDIGNTIYF.

The chain is built from TRBV6-1 and TRBJ1-1; tentatively, D is TRBD1 (6 bases). Trimming pared 0 bases from V and 5 bases from J, leaving 19 bases between. Germline V gene sequence: CDR1 MNHNS, CDR2 SASEGT. This CDR3 is 17 amino acids long. The CDR3 loop is CASSEANSVGGRTEAFF. DNA of the CDR3: TGTGCCAGCAGTGAAGCGAATTCAGTCGGGGGCCGGACTGAAGCTTTCTTT.

This clonotype was detected many times. V usage is TRBV9 and J usage is TRBJ1-3; D uncertain. V lost 0 bases and J lost 0, with 10 bases in between. The CDR3 is 16 amino acids. Germline CDR1 reads SGDLS; CDR2 reads YYNGEE. In nucleotides, the CDR3 is TGTGCCAGCAGCGTAGCTGGCACGAGCTCTGGAAACACCATATATTTT. Its protein is CASSVAGTSSGNTIYF.

Only a few counts were recorded for this clonotype. The J gene is TRBJ1-6, the V gene TRBV12-3 or TRBV12-4; D is undetermined. The CDR3 extends over 17 amino acids. Trimming shortened V by 5 bases and J by 0 bases, and 14 bases separated the two germline ends. This CDR3 is CASSLGFGFSYNSPLHF. In nucleotides, the CDR3 is TGTGCCAGCAGTCTCGGTTTCGGGTTCTCCTATAATTCACCCCTCCACTTT.

In this sample, this clonotype turned up a few times. The rearrangement uses TRBV20-1 and TRBJ1-3, with 8 bases fitting TRBD1. This CDR3 is built from 13 residues. Unmatched junction bases numbered 5, after V lost 6 bases and J lost 4 bases. CDR1 and CDR2 (germline): DFQATT, SNEGSKA (reference sequence). CDR3 region: CSAKTGAGNTIYF. In nucleotides, the CDR3 is TGCAGTGCGAAGACAGGGGCCGGAAACACCATATATTTT.

The chain combines TRBV5-1 with TRBJ2-3, with TRBD2 matching 13 bases. The CDR3 has 15 residues. Trimming took 7 bases from V and 2 from J; bases not matched to a gene: 4. CDR1 is SGHRS and CDR2 is YFSETQ in the germline V gene. CDR3 DNA: TGCGCCAGCGGGACTAGCGGGATTTCCACAGATACGCAGTATTTT. It encodes CASGTSGISTDTQYF.

This clonotype was observed at least ten times. V usage is TRBV7-2 and J usage is TRBJ1-5; D is possibly TRBD1 (5 bases). Germline CDR1 reads SGHTA; CDR2 reads FQGNSA. Trimming stripped 0 bases from V and 7 bases from J, with 10 bases between. This CDR3 spans 14 amino acids. The CDR3 here is CASSLAGVGQPQHF. In nucleotides, the CDR3 is TGTGCCAGCAGCTTAGCAGGGGTGGGCCAGCCCCAGCATTTT. The full variable domain, in which reference TRBV7-2 and TRBJ1-5 provide the parts outside the CDR3, is GAGVSQSPSNKVTEKGKDVELRCDPISGHTALYWYRQSLGQGLEFLIYFQGNSAPDKSGLPSDRFSAERTGGSVSTLTIQRTQQEDSAVYLCASSLAGVGQPQHFGDGTRLSIL.

The V and J genes are TRBV7-2 and TRBJ1-1; D is undetermined. Trimming stripped 0 bases from V and 11 bases from J, with 22 bases between. Germline lookup yields CDR1 SGHTA and CDR2 FQGNSA. The CDR3 has 16 amino acids. The CDR3 DNA is TGTGCCAGCAGCTTAGCCCCGTTACTTAGCGGGAGGAGTGCTTTCTTT. Its translation is CASSLAPLLSGRSAFF.

The chain links TRBV11-2 to TRBJ1-2, with 9 positions matching TRBD1. From germline, CDR1 is SGHAT and CDR2 FQNNGV. With V trimmed by 5 bases and J by 6 bases, 7 bases remained unmatched. CDR3 size: 14 residues. This chain's CDR3 is CASSPRGTGHGYTF. The CDR3 DNA follows: TGTGCCAGCAGCCCGAGGGGGACAGGGCATGGCTACACCTTC.

This clonotype was detected a few times. The J gene is TRBJ1-1, the V gene TRBV11-2; TRBD1 is a possible D gene (5 bases). V was shortened by 8 bases and J by 5 bases, with 15 bases between the two germline ends. Germline V CDR1 and CDR2: SGHAT, FQNNGV. This CDR3 is 13 amino acids long. The CDR3 DNA reads as TGTGCCAGCGGTCGGGGCAGGGAAACTGAAGCTTTCTTT. This gives the protein CASGRGRETEAFF.

J is TRBJ1-3 and V is TRBV3-1; TRBD1 is a possible D gene (5 bases). Germline-derived CDR1 and CDR2 are LGHDT and YNNKEL (reference sequence). CDR3 length equals 15 residues. V gave up 3 bases and J gave up 0 bases, with 9 bases separating them. The CDR3 reads CASSHRDSSGNTIYF. The CDR3 nucleotides are TGTGCCAGCAGCCATCGTGACAGCTCTGGAAACACCATATATTTT.

This clonotype was seen more than once but under ten times. The genes are TRBV12-3 or TRBV12-4 and TRBJ1-1; D is possibly TRBD1 (5 bases). The CDR3 loop spans 14 amino acids. V dropped 7 bases and J dropped 1 base, with 13 bases sitting between them. CDR3 sequence (DNA): TGTGCCAGCAACACCGCGGGGACGAACACTGAAGCTTTCTTT. Protein product: CASNTAGTNTEAFF.

The V gene is TRBV12-3 or TRBV12-4, the J gene TRBJ1-2; possible D gene TRBD1, 6 bases. Between the trimmed V and J ends, which lost 1 base and 4 bases, there was a span of 10 bases. The CDR3 sequence is 14 residues long. CDR3 bases: TGTGCCAGCAGTTTAGGGGGGCGAGTCTATGGCTACACCTTC. This gives the protein CASSLGGRVYGYTF.

The chain uses TRBV19 and TRBJ2-7; tentative D call: TRBD2 (5 bases). Germline V CDR1 and CDR2: LNHDA, SQIVND (reference sequence). The CDR3 covers 13 residues. The germline V and J ends were trimmed by 2 bases and 5 bases, with 10 bases remaining between them. This CDR3 reads CASSIRLRDEQYF. Here the CDR3 DNA reads TGTGCCAGTAGTATAAGGCTGCGGGACGAGCAGTACTTC.

The J gene is TRBJ2-5, the V gene TRBV7-2; 7 positions agree with TRBD2. Germline V lookup: CDR1 SGHTA, CDR2 FQGNSA. The CDR3 covers 16 residues. The V gene end was trimmed by 2 bases and the J gene end by 5 bases; junction bases not matched to a gene: 11. CDR3 protein: CASSLTFSGGWETQYF. The CDR3, as DNA: TGTGCCAGCAGCTTAACCTTTTCGGGGGGATGGGAGACCCAGTACTTC.

This clonotype was found many times. V gene TRBV12-3 or TRBV12-4 combines with J gene TRBJ2-1; D is ambiguous. The CDR3 totals 14 residues. The V gene lost 3 bases and the J gene lost 5 bases, with 11 bases spanning the gap. The CDR3 DNA follows: TGTGCCAGCAGTTTCCCTTCCACGGACAATGAGCAGTTCTTC. Translating gives CASSFPSTDNEQFF.